One TCR beta chain is described in this entry. Cohort assignment relied on participant-reported clinical history. V was clipped by 5 bases and J by 4 bases, with 11 bases between them. From germline, CDR1 is SNHLY and CDR2 FYNNEI. CDR3 length: 13 amino acids. This specimen comes from a study of blood T cell repertoires in COVID-19. Some clones are missing from TCRdb's copy, which holds only in-frame ones; the method was immunoSEQ multiplex PCR. Of 250,000 or so clones in the sample, 90% to 95% are singletons; the top ten hold more than 1%. This TCR derives from a human donor in a cohort exposed to, infected with or recovered from COVID-19 (not recorded which). The donor label of this sample is uncertain. V usage is TRBV2 and J usage is TRBJ2-5; tentative D call: TRBD2 (7 bases). The sequenced material came from PBMCs or T cells enriched from blood (not recorded which). The CDR3 sequence is CASSSGGLETQYF. CDR3 sequence (DNA): TGTGCCAGCAGTTCGGGGGGCCTAGAGACCCAGTACTTC.